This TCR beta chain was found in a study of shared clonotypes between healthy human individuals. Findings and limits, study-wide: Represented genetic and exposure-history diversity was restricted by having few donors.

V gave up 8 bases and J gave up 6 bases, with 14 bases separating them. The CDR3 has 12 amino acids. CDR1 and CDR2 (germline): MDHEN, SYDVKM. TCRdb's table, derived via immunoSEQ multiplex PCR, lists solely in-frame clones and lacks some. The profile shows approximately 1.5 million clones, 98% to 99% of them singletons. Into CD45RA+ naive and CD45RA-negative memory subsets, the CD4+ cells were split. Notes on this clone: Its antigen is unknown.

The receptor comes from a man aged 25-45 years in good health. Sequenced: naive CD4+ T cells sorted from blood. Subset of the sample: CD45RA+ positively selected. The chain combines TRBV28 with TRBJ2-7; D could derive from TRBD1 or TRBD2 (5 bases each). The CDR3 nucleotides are TGTGCCAGCCGTGGGGGAGTCGGCGAGCAGTACTTC. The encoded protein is CASRGGVGEQYF.